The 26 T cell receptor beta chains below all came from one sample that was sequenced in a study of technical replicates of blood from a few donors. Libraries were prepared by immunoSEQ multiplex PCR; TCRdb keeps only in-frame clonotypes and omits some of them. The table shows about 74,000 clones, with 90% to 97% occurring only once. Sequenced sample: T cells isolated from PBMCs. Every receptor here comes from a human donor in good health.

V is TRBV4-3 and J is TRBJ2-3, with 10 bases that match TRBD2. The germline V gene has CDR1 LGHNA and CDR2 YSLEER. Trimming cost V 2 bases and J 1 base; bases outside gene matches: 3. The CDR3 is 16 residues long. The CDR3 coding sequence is TGCGCCAGCAGCCAATCCGGGACTAGCGGCACAGATACGCAGTATTTT. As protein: CASSQSGTSGTDTQYF.

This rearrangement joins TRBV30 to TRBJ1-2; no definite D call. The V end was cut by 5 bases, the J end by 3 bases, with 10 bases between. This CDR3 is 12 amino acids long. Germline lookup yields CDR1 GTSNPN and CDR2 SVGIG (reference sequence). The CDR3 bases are TGTGCCTGGCAAACTCATGACTATGGCTACACCTTC. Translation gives CAWQTHDYGYTF.

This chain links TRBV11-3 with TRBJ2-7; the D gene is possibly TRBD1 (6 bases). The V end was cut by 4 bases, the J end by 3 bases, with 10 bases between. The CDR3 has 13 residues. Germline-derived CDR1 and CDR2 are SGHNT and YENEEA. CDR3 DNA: TGTGCCAGCAGCTCGAAGGACAGCTACGAGCAGTACTTC. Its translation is CASSSKDSYEQYF.

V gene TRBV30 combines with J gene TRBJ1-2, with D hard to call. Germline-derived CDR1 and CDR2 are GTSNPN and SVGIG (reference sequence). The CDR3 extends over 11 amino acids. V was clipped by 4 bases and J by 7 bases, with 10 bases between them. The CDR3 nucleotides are TGTGCCTGGAATAGCGGCGGTGGCTACACCTTC. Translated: CAWNSGGGYTF.

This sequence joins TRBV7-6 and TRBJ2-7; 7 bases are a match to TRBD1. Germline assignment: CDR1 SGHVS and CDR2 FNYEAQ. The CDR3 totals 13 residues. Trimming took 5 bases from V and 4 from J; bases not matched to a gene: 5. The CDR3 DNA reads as TGTGCCAGCAGCCGGGACAGCTTTTACGAGCAGTACTTC. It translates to CASSRDSFYEQYF.

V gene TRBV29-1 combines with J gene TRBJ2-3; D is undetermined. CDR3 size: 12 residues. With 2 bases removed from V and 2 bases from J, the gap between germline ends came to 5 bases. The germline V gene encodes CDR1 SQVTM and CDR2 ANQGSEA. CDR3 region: CSVEYYTDTQYF. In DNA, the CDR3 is TGCAGCGTTGAATACTACACAGATACGCAGTATTTT.

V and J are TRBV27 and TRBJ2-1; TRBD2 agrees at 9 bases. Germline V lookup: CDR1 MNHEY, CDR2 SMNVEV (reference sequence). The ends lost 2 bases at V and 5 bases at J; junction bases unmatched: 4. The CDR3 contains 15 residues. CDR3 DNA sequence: TGTGCCAGCAGTTTAATTAGCGGGAGCAACAATGAGCAGTTCTTC. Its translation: CASSLISGSNNEQFF.

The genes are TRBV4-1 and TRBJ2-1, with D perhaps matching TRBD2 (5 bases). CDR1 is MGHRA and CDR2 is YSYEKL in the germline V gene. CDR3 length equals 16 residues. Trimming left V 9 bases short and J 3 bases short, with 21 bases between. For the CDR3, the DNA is TGCGCCAGGACGCTTTTTAGTGGGAGTTACTACAATGAGCAGTTCTTC. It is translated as CARTLFSGSYYNEQFF.

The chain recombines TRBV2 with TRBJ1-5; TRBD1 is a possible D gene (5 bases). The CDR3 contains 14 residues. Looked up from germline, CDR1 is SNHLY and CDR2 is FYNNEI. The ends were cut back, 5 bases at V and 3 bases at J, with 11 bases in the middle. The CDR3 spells CASSYGTDNQPQHF. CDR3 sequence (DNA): TGTGCCAGCAGTTATGGGACTGACAATCAGCCCCAGCATTTT.

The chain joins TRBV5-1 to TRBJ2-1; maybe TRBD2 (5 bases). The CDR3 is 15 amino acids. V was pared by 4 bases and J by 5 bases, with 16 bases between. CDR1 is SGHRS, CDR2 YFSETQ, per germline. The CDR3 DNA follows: TGCGCCAGCAGCGAGAGCAGGAGGATCCACAATGAGCAGTTCTTC. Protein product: CASSESRRIHNEQFF.

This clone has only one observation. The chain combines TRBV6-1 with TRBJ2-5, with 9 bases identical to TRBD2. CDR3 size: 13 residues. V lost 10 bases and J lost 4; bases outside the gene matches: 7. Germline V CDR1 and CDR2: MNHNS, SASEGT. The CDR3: CAIGSGSLETQYF. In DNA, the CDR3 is TGTGCCATAGGTAGCGGGAGTTTAGAGACCCAGTACTTC.

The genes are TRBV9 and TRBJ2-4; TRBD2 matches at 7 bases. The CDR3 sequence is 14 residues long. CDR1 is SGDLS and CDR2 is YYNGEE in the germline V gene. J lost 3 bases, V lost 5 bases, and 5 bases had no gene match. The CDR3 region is CASSGPSGKNIQYF. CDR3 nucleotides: TGTGCCAGCAGTGGTCCTAGCGGCAAAAACATTCAGTACTTC.

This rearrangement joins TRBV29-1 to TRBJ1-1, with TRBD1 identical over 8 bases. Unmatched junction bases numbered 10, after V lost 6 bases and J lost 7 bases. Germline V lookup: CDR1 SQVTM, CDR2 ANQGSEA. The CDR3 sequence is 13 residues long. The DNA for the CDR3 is TGCAGCGTCCAGACAGGGGAGGGTAGTGAAGCTTTCTTT. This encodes CSVQTGEGSEAFF.

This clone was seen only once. CDR3 sequence (DNA): TGCGCCAGCGCAGGGACAGGCAAAGAGACCCAGTACTTC. Translation gives CASAGTGKETQYF. The rearrangement uses TRBV5-1 and TRBJ2-5; 8 nucleotides match TRBD1. The V gene end was trimmed by 7 bases and the J gene end by 3 bases; junction bases not matched to a gene: 5. Germline assignment: CDR1 SGHRS and CDR2 YFSETQ. The CDR3 has 13 amino acids.

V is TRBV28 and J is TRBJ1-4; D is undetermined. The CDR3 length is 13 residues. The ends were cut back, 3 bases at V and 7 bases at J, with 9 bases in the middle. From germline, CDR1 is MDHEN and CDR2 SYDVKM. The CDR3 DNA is TGTGCCAGCAGTTTGGCAGGAGGTGAAAAACTGTTTTTT. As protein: CASSLAGGEKLFF.

CDR3 residues: CASSDYPLNTGELFF. The CDR3 DNA follows: TGTGCCAGCAGTGACTATCCTCTGAACACCGGGGAGCTGTTTTTT. The chain uses TRBV6-4 and TRBJ2-2; D is unclear. V lost 1 base to trimming and J lost 1 base, with 7 bases between them. This CDR3 region has 15 residues. Per the germline V gene, CDR1 is MRHNA and CDR2 is SNTAGT.

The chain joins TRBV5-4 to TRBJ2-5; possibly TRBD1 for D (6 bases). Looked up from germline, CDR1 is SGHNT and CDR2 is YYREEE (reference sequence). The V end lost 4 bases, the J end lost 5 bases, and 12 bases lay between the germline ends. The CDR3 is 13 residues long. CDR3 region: CASSHRVRETQYF. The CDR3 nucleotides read TGTGCCAGCAGCCACAGGGTTCGGGAGACCCAGTACTTC. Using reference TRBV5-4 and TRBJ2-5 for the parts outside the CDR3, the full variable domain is ETGVTQSPTHLIKTRGQQVTLRCSSQSGHNTVSWYQQALGQGPQFIFQYYREEENGRGNFPPRFSGLQFPNYSSELNVNALELDDSALYLCASSHRVRETQYFGPGTRLLVL.

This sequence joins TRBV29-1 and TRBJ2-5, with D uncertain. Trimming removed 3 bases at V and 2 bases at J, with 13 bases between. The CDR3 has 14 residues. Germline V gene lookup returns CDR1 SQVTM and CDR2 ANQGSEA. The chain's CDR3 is CSVDSRGSQETQYF. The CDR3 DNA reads TGCAGCGTTGATTCCCGTGGTAGTCAAGAGACCCAGTACTTC.

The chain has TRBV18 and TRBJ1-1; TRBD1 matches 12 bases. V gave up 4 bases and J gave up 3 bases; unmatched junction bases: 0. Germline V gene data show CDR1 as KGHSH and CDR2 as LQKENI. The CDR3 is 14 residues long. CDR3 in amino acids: CASSRDRGHTEAFF. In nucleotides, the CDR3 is TGTGCCAGCTCACGGGACAGGGGGCACACTGAAGCTTTCTTT. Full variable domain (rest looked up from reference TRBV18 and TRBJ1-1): NAGVMQNPRHLVRRRGQEARLRCSPMKGHSHVYWYRQLPEEGLKFMVYLQKENIIDESGMPKERFSAEFPKEGPSILRIQQVVRGDSAAYFCASSRDRGHTEAFFGQGTRLTVV.

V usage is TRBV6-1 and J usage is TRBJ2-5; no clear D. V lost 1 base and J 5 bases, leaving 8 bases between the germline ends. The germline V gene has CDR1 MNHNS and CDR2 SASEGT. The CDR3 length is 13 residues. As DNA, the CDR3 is TGTGCCAGCAGTGAAGAGAGCGTGGAGACCCAGTACTTC. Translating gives CASSEESVETQYF.

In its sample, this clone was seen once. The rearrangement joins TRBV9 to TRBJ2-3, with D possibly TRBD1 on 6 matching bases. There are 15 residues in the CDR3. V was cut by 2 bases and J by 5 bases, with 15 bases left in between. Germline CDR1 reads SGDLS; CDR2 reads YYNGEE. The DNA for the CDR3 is TGTGCCAGCAGCGTCCAACAGGGATACGGAGATACGCAGTATTTT. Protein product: CASSVQQGYGDTQYF.

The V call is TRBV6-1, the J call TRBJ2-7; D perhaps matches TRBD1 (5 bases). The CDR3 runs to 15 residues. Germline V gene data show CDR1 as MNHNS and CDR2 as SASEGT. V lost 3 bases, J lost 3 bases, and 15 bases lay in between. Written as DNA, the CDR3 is TGTGCCAGCAGTGACCGTAGGACACGATTCTACGAGCAGTACTTC. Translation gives CASSDRRTRFYEQYF.

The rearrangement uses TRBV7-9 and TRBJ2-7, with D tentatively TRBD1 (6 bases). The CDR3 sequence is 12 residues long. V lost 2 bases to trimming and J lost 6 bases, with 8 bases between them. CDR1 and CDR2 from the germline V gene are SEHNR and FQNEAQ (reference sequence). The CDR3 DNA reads TGTGCCAGCAGCTTACAGGGGCCCGAGCAGTACTTC. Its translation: CASSLQGPEQYF. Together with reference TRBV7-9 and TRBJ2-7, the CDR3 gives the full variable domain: DTGVSQNPRHKITKRGQNVTFRCDPISEHNRLYWYRQTLGQGPEFLTYFQNEAQLEKSRLLSDRFSAERPKGSFSTLEIQRTEQGDSAMYLCASSLQGPEQYFGPGTRLTVT.

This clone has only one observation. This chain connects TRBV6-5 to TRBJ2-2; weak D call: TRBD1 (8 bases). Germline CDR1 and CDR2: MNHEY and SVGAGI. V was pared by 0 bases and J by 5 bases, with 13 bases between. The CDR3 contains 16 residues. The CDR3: CASSYSTGGGTGELFF. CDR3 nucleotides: TGTGCCAGCAGTTACTCCACAGGGGGAGGGACCGGGGAGCTGTTTTTT.

This chain's CDR3 is CASSYHNEQYF. The CDR3 DNA is TGTGCCAGCAGTTACCACAACGAGCAGTACTTC. The rearrangement links TRBV6-5 to TRBJ2-7, with D unresolved. The CDR3 spans 11 residues. Germline CDR1 MNHEY, CDR2 SVGAGI. The ends were cut back, 2 bases at V and 5 bases at J, with 4 bases in the middle.

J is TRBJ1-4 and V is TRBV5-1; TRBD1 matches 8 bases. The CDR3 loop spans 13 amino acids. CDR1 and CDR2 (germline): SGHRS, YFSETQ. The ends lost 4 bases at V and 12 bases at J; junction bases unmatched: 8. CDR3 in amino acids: CASSGQDREELFF. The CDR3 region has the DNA TGCGCCAGCAGCGGGCAGGACAGGGAAGAACTGTTTTTT.